This entry is about one T cell receptor beta chain. This record comes from a study of blood T cell repertoires in COVID-19. Study at large: PBMCs, B-cell-depleted T cells, or T cells provided the cDNA or gDNA that made up the material.

Clones were sequenced by immunoSEQ multiplex PCR, and TCRdb holds only the in-frame ones, with some missing. The sample yields around 300,000 clones, around 90% seen once. Trimming removed 1 base at V and 4 bases at J, with 5 bases between. Per germline, CDR1 SGHVS and CDR2 FQNEAQ. CDR3 length: 13 residues. Participants were placed into cohorts based on the clinical history they reported. Material for sequencing was PBMCs or T cells enriched from blood (not recorded which). The V call is TRBV7-8, the J call TRBJ1-3, with D hard to call. The TCR originated in a woman aged 25 to 45 who had recovered from COVID-19. The CDR3 DNA reads TGTGCCAGCAGCTTAGTAGCCGGAAACACCATATATTTT. Protein product: CASSLVAGNTIYF.